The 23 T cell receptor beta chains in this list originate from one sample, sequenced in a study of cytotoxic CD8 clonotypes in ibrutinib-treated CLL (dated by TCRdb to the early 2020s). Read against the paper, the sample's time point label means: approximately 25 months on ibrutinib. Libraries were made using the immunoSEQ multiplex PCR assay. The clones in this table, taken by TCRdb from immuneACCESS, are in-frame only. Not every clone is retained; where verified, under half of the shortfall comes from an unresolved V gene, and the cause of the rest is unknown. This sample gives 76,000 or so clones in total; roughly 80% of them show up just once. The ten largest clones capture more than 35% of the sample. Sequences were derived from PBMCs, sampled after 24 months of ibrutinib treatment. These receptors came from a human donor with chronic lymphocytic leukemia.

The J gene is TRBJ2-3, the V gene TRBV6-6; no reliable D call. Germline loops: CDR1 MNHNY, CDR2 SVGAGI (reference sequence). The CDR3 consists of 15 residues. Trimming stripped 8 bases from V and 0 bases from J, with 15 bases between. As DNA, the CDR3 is TGTGCCAGCGGCAATGAGGTCACTAGCACAGATACGCAGTATTTT. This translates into CASGNEVTSTDTQYF.

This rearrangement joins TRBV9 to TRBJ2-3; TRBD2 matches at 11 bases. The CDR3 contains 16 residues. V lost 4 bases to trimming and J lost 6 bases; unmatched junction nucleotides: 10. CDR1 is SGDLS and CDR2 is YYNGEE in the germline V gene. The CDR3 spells CASSPRLAGLIDTQYF. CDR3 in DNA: TGTGCCAGCAGCCCCCGACTAGCGGGACTCATCGATACGCAGTATTTT.

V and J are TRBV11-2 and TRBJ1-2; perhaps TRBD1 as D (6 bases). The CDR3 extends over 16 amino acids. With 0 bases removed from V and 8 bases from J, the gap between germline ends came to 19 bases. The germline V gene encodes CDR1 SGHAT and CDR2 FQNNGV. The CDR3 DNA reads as TGTGCCAGCAGCTTAGATCTAAACAGGGCCCATCTCGGCTACACCTTC. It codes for CASSLDLNRAHLGYTF.

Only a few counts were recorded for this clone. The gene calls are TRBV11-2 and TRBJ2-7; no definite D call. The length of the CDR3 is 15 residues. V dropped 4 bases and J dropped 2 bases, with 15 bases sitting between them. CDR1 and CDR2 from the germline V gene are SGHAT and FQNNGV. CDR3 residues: CASSSGRMATYEQYF. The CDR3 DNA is TGTGCCAGCAGCTCTGGACGGATGGCGACCTACGAGCAGTACTTC.

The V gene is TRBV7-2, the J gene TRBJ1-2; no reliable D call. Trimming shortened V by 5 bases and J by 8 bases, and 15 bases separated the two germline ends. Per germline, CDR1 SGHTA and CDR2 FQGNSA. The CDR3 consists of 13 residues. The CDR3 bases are TGTGCCAGCAGCCCCCAGAGAGGGCGGGGCTACACCTTC. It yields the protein CASSPQRGRGYTF.

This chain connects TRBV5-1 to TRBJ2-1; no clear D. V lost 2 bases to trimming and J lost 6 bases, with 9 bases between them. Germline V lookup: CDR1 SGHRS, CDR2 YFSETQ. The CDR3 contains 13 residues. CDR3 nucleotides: TGCGCCAGCAGCTTAACCGTCTCCAATGAGCAGTTCTTC. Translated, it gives CASSLTVSNEQFF.

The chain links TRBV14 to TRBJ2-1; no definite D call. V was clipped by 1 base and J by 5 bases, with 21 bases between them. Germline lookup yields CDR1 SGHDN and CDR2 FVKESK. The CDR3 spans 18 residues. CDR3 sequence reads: CASSQGAPGRQADNEQFF. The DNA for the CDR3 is TGTGCCAGCAGCCAAGGGGCCCCCGGACGTCAAGCAGACAATGAGCAGTTCTTC. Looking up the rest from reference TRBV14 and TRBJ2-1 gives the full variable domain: EAGVTQFPSHSVIEKGQTVTLRCDPISGHDNLYWYRRVMGKEIKFLLHFVKESKQDESGMPNNRFLAERTGGTYSTLKVQPAELEDSGVYFCASSQGAPGRQADNEQFFGPGTRLTVL.

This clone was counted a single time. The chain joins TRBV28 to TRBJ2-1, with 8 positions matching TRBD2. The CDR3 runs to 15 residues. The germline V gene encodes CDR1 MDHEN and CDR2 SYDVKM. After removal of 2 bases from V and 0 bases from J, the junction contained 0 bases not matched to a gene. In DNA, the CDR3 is TGTGCCAGCAGTTTAGGGACTAGCTCCTACAATGAGCAGTTCTTC. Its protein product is CASSLGTSSYNEQFF.

CDR3 protein: CASRAPSGRTGGSYEQYF. The CDR3 DNA reads as TGTGCCAGCCGGGCCCCCTCCGGGAGGACAGGGGGCTCCTACGAGCAGTACTTC. The rearrangement links TRBV2 to TRBJ2-7; 10 bases line up with TRBD1. Germline V gene lookup returns CDR1 SNHLY and CDR2 FYNNEI. This CDR3 has 18 residues. V lost 8 bases and J lost 0; bases outside the gene matches: 16. The full variable domain, completed using reference TRBV2 and TRBJ2-7, is EPEVTQTPSHQVTQMGQEVILRCVPISNHLYFYWYRQILGQKVEFLVSFYNNEISEKSEIFDDQFSVERPDGSNFTLKIRSTKLEDSAMYFCASRAPSGRTGGSYEQYFGPGTRLTVT.

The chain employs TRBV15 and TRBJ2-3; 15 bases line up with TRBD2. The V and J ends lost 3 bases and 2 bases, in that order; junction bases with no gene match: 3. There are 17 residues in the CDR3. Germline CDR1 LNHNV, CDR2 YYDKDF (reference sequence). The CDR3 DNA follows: TGTGCCACCAGCAGGGGGACTAGCGGGAGGCCCACAGATACGCAGTATTTT. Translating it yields CATSRGTSGRPTDTQYF. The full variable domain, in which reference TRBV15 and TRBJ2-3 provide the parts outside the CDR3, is DAMVIQNPRYQVTQFGKPVTLSCSQTLNHNVMYWYQQKSSQAPKLLFHYYDKDFNNEADTPDNFQSRRPNTSFCFLDIRSPGLGDTAMYLCATSRGTSGRPTDTQYFGPGTRLTVL.

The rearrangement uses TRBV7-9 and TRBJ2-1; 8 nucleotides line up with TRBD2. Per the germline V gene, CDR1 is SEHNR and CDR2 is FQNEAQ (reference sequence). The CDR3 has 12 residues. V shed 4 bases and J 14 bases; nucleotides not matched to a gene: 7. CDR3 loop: CASSSSGSRKFF. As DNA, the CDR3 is TGTGCCAGCAGCTCCAGCGGGAGCCGAAAGTTCTTC.

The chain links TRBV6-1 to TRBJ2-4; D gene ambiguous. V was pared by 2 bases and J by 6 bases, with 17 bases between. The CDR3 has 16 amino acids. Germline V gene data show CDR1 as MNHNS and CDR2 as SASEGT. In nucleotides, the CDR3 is TGTGCCAGCAGTGAACTCCCGGGTGTCGGTTCAAACATTCAGTACTTC. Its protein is CASSELPGVGSNIQYF.

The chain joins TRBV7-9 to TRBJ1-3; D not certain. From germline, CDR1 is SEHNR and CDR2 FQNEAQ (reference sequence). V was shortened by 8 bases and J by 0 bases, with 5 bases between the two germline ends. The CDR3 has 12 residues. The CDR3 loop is CASSDSGNTIYF. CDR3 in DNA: TGTGCCAGCTCCGACTCTGGAAACACCATATATTTT.

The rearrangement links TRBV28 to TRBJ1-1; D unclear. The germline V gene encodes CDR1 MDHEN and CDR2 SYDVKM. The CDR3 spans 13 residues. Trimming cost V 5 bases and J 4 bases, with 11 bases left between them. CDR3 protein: CASSRWLGTEAFF. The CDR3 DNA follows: TGTGCCAGCAGTCGTTGGTTAGGCACTGAAGCTTTCTTT.

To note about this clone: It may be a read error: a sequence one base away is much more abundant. The CDR3 DNA follows: TGTGCCAGCAGCTTACCTGGCAACAATGAGCAGTTCTTC. Translating it yields CASSLPGNNEQFF. The rearrangement uses TRBV7-3 and TRBJ2-1; D gene uncertain. V was clipped by 2 bases and J by 5 bases, with 7 bases between them. The CDR3 is 13 amino acids. Germline CDR1 is SGHTA and CDR2 is FQGTGA.

This CDR3 is CATSRAGTGITEAFF. In DNA form, the CDR3 reads TGTGCCACCAGCAGAGCCGGGACAGGCATCACTGAAGCTTTCTTT. The genes are TRBV15 and TRBJ1-1, with 8 nucleotides matching TRBD1. V shed 1 base and J 4 bases; nucleotides not matched to a gene: 5. Germline V CDR1 and CDR2: LNHNV, YYDKDF (reference sequence). The CDR3 has 15 residues.

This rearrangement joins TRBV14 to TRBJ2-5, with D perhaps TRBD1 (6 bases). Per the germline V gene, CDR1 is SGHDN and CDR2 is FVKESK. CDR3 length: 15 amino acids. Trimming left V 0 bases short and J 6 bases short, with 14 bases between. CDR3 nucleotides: TGTGCCAGCAGCCAAGATTTACAGGGAATAAAGACCCAGTACTTC. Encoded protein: CASSQDLQGIKTQYF.

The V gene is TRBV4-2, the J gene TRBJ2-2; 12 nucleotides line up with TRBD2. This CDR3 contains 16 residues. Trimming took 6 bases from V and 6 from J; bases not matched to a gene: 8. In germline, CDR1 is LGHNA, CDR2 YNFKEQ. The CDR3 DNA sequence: TGTGCCAGCAGTAAGACTAGCGGGAGTTTGCCCGGGGAGCTGTTTTTT. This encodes CASSKTSGSLPGELFF.

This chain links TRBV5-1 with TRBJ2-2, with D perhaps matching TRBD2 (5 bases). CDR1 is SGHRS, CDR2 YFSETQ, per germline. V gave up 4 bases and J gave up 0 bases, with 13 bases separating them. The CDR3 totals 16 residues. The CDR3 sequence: CASSRWSGANTGELFF. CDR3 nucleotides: TGCGCCAGCAGCCGGTGGAGCGGCGCGAACACCGGGGAGCTGTTTTTT. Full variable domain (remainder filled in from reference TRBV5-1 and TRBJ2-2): KAGVTQTPRYLIKTRGQQVTLSCSPISGHRSVSWYQQTPGQGLQFLFEYFSETQRNKGNFPGRFSGRQFSNSRSEMNVSTLELGDSALYLCASSRWSGANTGELFFGEGSRLTVL.

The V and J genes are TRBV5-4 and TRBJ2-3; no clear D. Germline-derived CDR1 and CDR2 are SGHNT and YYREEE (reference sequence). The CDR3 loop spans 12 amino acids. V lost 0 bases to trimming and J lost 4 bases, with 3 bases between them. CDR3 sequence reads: CASSLASDTQYF. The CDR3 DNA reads TGTGCCAGCAGCTTGGCCTCAGATACGCAGTATTTT.

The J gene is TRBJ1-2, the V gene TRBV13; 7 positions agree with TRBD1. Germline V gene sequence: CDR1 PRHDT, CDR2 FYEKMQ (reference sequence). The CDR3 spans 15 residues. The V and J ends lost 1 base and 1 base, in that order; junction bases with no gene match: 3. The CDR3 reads CASSLAPGGNYGYTF. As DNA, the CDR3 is TGTGCCAGCAGCTTAGCCCCAGGGGGTAACTATGGCTACACCTTC.

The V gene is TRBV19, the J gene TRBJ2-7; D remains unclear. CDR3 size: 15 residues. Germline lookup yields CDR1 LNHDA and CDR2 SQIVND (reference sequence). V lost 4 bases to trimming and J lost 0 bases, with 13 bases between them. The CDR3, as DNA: TGTGCCAGTAGTAGGAGTGCAAGGAGCTCCTACGAGCAGTACTTC. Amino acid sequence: CASSRSARSSYEQYF. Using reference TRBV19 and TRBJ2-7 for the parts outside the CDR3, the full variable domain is DGGITQSPKYLFRKEGQNVTLSCEQNLNHDAMYWYRQDPGQGLRLIYYSQIVNDFQKGDIAEGYSVSREKKESFPLTVTSAQKNPTAFYLCASSRSARSSYEQYFGPGTRLTVT.

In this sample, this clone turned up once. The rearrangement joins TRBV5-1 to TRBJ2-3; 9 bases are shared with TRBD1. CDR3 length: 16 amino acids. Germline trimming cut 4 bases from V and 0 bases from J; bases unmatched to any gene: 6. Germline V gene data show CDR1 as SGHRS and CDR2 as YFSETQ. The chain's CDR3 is CASSGADRGSTDTQYF. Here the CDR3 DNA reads TGCGCCAGCAGCGGAGCGGACAGGGGAAGCACAGATACGCAGTATTTT.